The 31 T cell receptor beta chains given below trace back to one sample, sequenced in a study of shared clonotypes between healthy human individuals (dated by TCRdb to 2018 to 2021). Preparation of the library involved the immunoSEQ multiplex PCR assay. TCRdb carries this immuneACCESS record with in-frame sequences only. Its versions omit some clonotypes, under half of them owing to an unresolved V gene in the studies checked, with the rest unexplained. This sample lists about 690,000 clones; less than 95% were detected once. Jointly, the top ten make up less than 40% of the sample. The material sequenced was memory CD8+ T cells from PBMCs. The label giving this sample's cell subset or site can be read as: CD45RO+ cells pooled with CCR7-negative TemRA cells. The receptors originated from a man younger than 35 in good health. Some clones in this sample may be carry-over from other donors' samples.

This chain links TRBV9 with TRBJ1-2; no definite D call. The V end was cut by 0 bases, the J end by 7 bases, with 10 bases between. Germline loops: CDR1 SGDLS, CDR2 YYNGEE. The CDR3 has 13 amino acids. The CDR3: CASSVEGFGGYTF. As DNA, the CDR3 is TGTGCCAGCAGCGTAGAGGGTTTCGGTGGCTACACCTTC.

The chain is built from TRBV29-1 and TRBJ2-5, with D tentatively TRBD2 (6 bases). This CDR3 spans 14 amino acids. Germline V gene sequence: CDR1 SQVTM, CDR2 ANQGSEA. V was shortened by 2 bases and J by 5 bases, with 15 bases between the two germline ends. Here the CDR3 DNA reads TGCAGCGTTGAATTTCGGGACTCGGGGGAGACCCAGTACTTC. Protein: CSVEFRDSGETQYF.

CDR3 sequence reads: CASSLGQNSEQYF. The CDR3 coding sequence is TGTGCCAGCAGCTTAGGGCAGAACAGCGAGCAGTACTTC. The V call is TRBV7-6, the J call TRBJ2-7; D call uncertain. V was clipped by 1 base and J by 6 bases, with 10 bases between them. This CDR3 spans 13 amino acids. Looked up from germline, CDR1 is SGHVS and CDR2 is FNYEAQ.

In this sample, this clone turned up once. This chain uses TRBV7-9 with TRBJ2-1, with TRBD2 matching 16 bases. V dropped 5 bases and J dropped 0; count of bases not matched to a gene: 4. The CDR3 has 18 residues. Germline V gives CDR1 SEHNR, CDR2 FQNEAQ (reference sequence). CDR3 amino acids: CASSGGLAGGPSYNEQFF. CDR3 coding DNA: TGTGCCAGCAGCGGGGGACTAGCGGGAGGGCCCTCCTACAATGAGCAGTTCTTC.

V gene TRBV7-9 combines with J gene TRBJ2-6; 11 bases are shared with TRBD1. CDR1 SEHNR and CDR2 FQNEAQ come from the germline V gene (reference sequence). CDR3 length: 18 residues. The ends lost 4 bases at V and 0 bases at J; junction bases unmatched: 5. CDR3 DNA: TGTGCCAGCAGCTCCTCGGGACAGGGGGTCTCTGGGGCCAACGTCCTGACTTTC. This codes for CASSSSGQGVSGANVLTF. Complete variable domain (other parts from reference TRBV7-9 and TRBJ2-6): DTGVSQNPRHKITKRGQNVTFRCDPISEHNRLYWYRQTLGQGPEFLTYFQNEAQLEKSRLLSDRFSAERPKGSFSTLEIQRTEQGDSAMYLCASSSSGQGVSGANVLTFGAGSRLTVL.

The chain employs TRBV4-3 and TRBJ2-1; tentative D call: TRBD2 (7 bases). Germline V gene lookup returns CDR1 LGHNA and CDR2 YSLEER. The CDR3 has 16 amino acids. Trimming removed 2 bases from V and 4 bases from J, with 15 bases in between. The CDR3, as DNA: TGCGCCAGCAGCCAAAGCAGGGGACTATTGTACAATGAGCAGTTCTTC. Its translation: CASSQSRGLLYNEQFF.

This clone was seen just once. The chain employs TRBV11-2 and TRBJ2-5, with 11 positions matching TRBD2. Losses at the gene ends were 2 bases for V and 3 bases for J; bases not matched to a gene: 2. The CDR3 has 15 residues. Per germline, CDR1 SGHAT and CDR2 FQNNGV. The CDR3 DNA follows: TGTGCCAGCAGCTTACTAGCGGGAGGAAAAGAGACCCAGTACTTC. Translated: CASSLLAGGKETQYF.

This clone was detected only once. The chain joins TRBV6-5 to TRBJ2-7; 9 bases match TRBD1. The CDR3 is made up of 15 amino acids. Germline-derived CDR1 and CDR2 are MNHEY and SVGAGI. V lost 2 bases and J lost 3; bases outside the gene matches: 5. The CDR3 nucleotides read TGTGCCAGCAGTTACCGGACAGGGGAAGGCTACGAGCAGTACTTC. Amino acids: CASSYRTGEGYEQYF.

CDR3: CASSVARGLPTDTQYF. As DNA, the CDR3 is TGTGCCAGCAGCGTAGCTAGAGGACTACCCACAGATACGCAGTATTTT. The chain uses TRBV9 and TRBJ2-3; possible D gene TRBD2, 6 bases. The ends were cut back, 0 bases at V and 2 bases at J, with 13 bases in the middle. The CDR3 has 16 amino acids. CDR1 and CDR2 (germline): SGDLS, YYNGEE.

The genes are TRBV15 and TRBJ1-1, with TRBD1 matching over 7 bases. Germline V gene data show CDR1 as LNHNV and CDR2 as YYDKDF (reference sequence). CDR3 length: 16 amino acids. The ends lost 1 base at V and 6 bases at J; junction bases unmatched: 11. The CDR3 sequence is CATSRGTSDREAEAFF. The CDR3, as DNA: TGTGCCACCAGCAGAGGAACGAGTGACAGGGAGGCTGAAGCTTTCTTT.

The chain employs TRBV7-9 and TRBJ1-2, with D possibly being TRBD1 (5 bases). Trimming cost V 3 bases and J 4 bases, with 21 bases left between them. The germline V gene encodes CDR1 SEHNR and CDR2 FQNEAQ (reference sequence). The CDR3 covers 17 residues. The CDR3 region has the DNA TGTGCCAGCAGCTTCCTCCCCGGCCACCAGGGTGGCTATGGCTACACCTTC. Protein sequence: CASSFLPGHQGGYGYTF.

This clone has a single count. V and J are TRBV29-1 and TRBJ2-3; 7 bases fit TRBD1. The V and J ends lost 3 bases and 3 bases, in that order; junction bases with no gene match: 12. The CDR3 runs 16 residues. In germline, CDR1 is SQVTM, CDR2 ANQGSEA. The CDR3 DNA reads TGCAGCGTTGAGGGATCGACAGGGAAAAGGACAGATACGCAGTATTTT. It specifies CSVEGSTGKRTDTQYF.

The genes are TRBV11-3 and TRBJ1-1; no reliable D call. This CDR3 has 13 residues. The germline V and J ends were trimmed by 3 bases and 3 bases, with 8 bases remaining between them. The V gene's germline CDR1 is SGHNT and CDR2 YENEEA. This CDR3 is CASSFGLYTEAFF. CDR3 DNA: TGTGCCAGCAGCTTTGGACTTTACACTGAAGCTTTCTTT.

The CDR3 loop is CASSFTPGREGNTIYF. The CDR3 DNA is TGTGCCAGCAGCTTCACACCGGGACGGGAGGGAAACACCATATATTTT. The chain is built from TRBV5-6 and TRBJ1-3; D possibly corresponds to TRBD1 (5 bases). V was trimmed by 2 bases and J by 4 bases, leaving 16 bases between them. The CDR3 totals 16 residues. Germline V gives CDR1 SGHDT, CDR2 YYEEEE.

CDR3 DNA: TGTGCCAGCAGTGAGGGGGACAGGGCCTCCTACGAGCAGTACTTC. Encoded protein: CASSEGDRASYEQYF. V and J are TRBV2 and TRBJ2-7, with 9 bases fitting TRBD1. The CDR3 has 15 residues. Losses at the gene ends were 3 bases for V and 0 bases for J; bases not matched to a gene: 3. CDR1 and CDR2 (germline): SNHLY, FYNNEI.

This clone is medium-sized by share. The genes are TRBV7-8 and TRBJ2-7, with TRBD2 identical over 8 bases. This CDR3 is 14 amino acids long. Germline V gene lookup returns CDR1 SGHVS and CDR2 FQNEAQ. The V gene end was trimmed by 4 bases and the J gene end by 3 bases; junction bases not matched to a gene: 5. In DNA form, the CDR3 reads TGTGCCAGCAGCTCGGGACTAGATCGCTACGAGCAGTACTTC. Amino acid sequence: CASSSGLDRYEQYF.

This sequence joins TRBV2 and TRBJ1-6; unclear D gene. Germline values: CDR1 SNHLY, CDR2 FYNNEI. V shed 8 bases and J shed 6 bases, with 20 bases lying between them. This CDR3 is 16 amino acids long. The CDR3 DNA reads TGTGCCAGCTATCGGACGGCCCCCTTGGGTAATTCACCCCTCCACTTT. This codes for CASYRTAPLGNSPLHF.

The CDR3 DNA is TGTGCCAGCAGCTTAGGCCCAGGGCTAAGCAATCAGCCCCAGCATTTT. Amino acids: CASSLGPGLSNQPQHF. The chain is built from TRBV5-4 and TRBJ1-5, with D maybe TRBD1 (5 bases). CDR1 SGHNT and CDR2 YYREEE come from the germline V gene (reference sequence). The CDR3 loop spans 16 amino acids. The ends were cut back, 2 bases at V and 1 base at J, with 13 bases in the middle.

The J gene is TRBJ2-5, the V gene TRBV28; D is undetermined. V was clipped by 6 bases and J by 0 bases, with 8 bases between them. Germline assignment: CDR1 MDHEN and CDR2 SYDVKM. The CDR3 is 13 amino acids. The CDR3 loop is CASSLDNQETQYF. The CDR3, as DNA: TGTGCCAGCAGCCTTGACAACCAAGAGACCCAGTACTTC.

This rearrangement joins TRBV7-8 to TRBJ2-7; D gene uncertain. Trimming stripped 1 base from V and 4 bases from J, with 14 bases between. CDR3 size: 15 residues. CDR1 is SGHVS, CDR2 FQNEAQ, per germline. The chain's CDR3 is CASSLEVTPIYEQYF. In DNA, the CDR3 is TGTGCCAGCAGCTTAGAGGTGACTCCTATTTACGAGCAGTACTTC. The variable domain in full, completed from reference TRBV7-8 and TRBJ2-7, reads GAGVSQSPRYKVAKRGQDVALRCDPISGHVSLFWYQQALGQGPEFLTYFQNEAQLDKSGLPSDRFFAERPEGSVSTLKIQRTQQEDSAVYLCASSLEVTPIYEQYFGPGTRLTVT.

This clone was found a few times. Within the sample, other DNA sequences also encode this same CDR3. V usage is TRBV15 and J usage is TRBJ2-3, with D unclear. The CDR3 contains 13 residues. Between the trimmed V and J ends, which lost 1 base and 0 bases, there was a span of 2 bases. From germline, CDR1 is LNHNV and CDR2 YYDKDF (reference sequence). As DNA, the CDR3 is TGTGCCACCAGCAGAGTTAGCACAGATACGCAGTATTTT. Protein sequence: CATSRVSTDTQYF.

This clone was observed once. The J gene is TRBJ2-1, the V gene TRBV5-5; no firm D call. V was trimmed by 0 bases and J by 2 bases, leaving 9 bases between them. The CDR3 has 15 amino acids. Per germline, CDR1 SGHKS and CDR2 YYEKEE (reference sequence). The CDR3 nucleotides read TGTGCCAGCAGCTTGGAGGCAGAGACCTACAATGAGCAGTTCTTC. Translating it yields CASSLEAETYNEQFF.

The V gene is TRBV5-4, the J gene TRBJ2-7; D perhaps matches TRBD1 (5 bases). Trimming pared 5 bases from V and 1 base from J, leaving 13 bases between. The CDR3 runs to 14 residues. Germline CDR1 is SGHNT and CDR2 is YYREEE (reference sequence). Written as DNA, the CDR3 is TGTGCCAGCAGAGGGGTCAGGGATTCCTACGAGCAGTACTTC. Protein sequence: CASRGVRDSYEQYF.

J is TRBJ2-7 and V is TRBV7-8; TRBD2 aligns across 10 bases. The germline V gene has CDR1 SGHVS and CDR2 FQNEAQ. This CDR3 spans 14 amino acids. V was clipped by 1 base and J by 7 bases; unmatched bases: 4. The DNA for the CDR3 is TGTGCCAGCAGCTTAGGGCTAGCGGGAGAAGAGCAGTACTTC. This codes for CASSLGLAGEEQYF.

The rearrangement links TRBV6-1 to TRBJ1-1; D is possibly TRBD1 (6 bases). The CDR3 spans 15 residues. Germline CDR1 reads MNHNS; CDR2 reads SASEGT. Trimming removed 8 bases from V and 5 bases from J, with 21 bases in between. CDR3: CASPKGGEARTEAFF. In DNA, the CDR3 is TGTGCCAGCCCCAAGGGGGGGGAGGCGAGAACTGAAGCTTTCTTT.

The table lists this clone with a few counts. J is TRBJ1-5 and V is TRBV9; D perhaps matches TRBD1 (5 bases). The ends were cut back, 7 bases at V and 4 bases at J, with 9 bases in the middle. The CDR3 sequence is 12 residues long. Germline V lookup: CDR1 SGDLS, CDR2 YYNGEE. Written as DNA, the CDR3 is TGTGCCAGCGGGGGGGATAATCAGCCCCAGCATTTT. Amino acids: CASGGDNQPQHF. The variable domain in full, with the rest retrieved from reference TRBV9 and TRBJ1-5, is DSGVTQTPKHLITATGQRVTLRCSPRSGDLSVYWYQQSLDQGLQFLIQYYNGEERAKGNILERFSAQQFPDLHSELNLSSLELGDSALYFCASGGDNQPQHFGDGTRLSIL.

CDR3 bases: TGTGCCAGCAGGAAGGAGGCAGGGGATAGGGGCTACACCTTC. Translated: CASRKEAGDRGYTF. The V call is TRBV6-1, the J call TRBJ1-2, with a weak D call TRBD1 (6 bases). There are 14 residues in the CDR3. The germline V gene has CDR1 MNHNS and CDR2 SASEGT. V gave up 6 bases and J gave up 8 bases, with 19 bases separating them.

V usage is TRBV6-1 and J usage is TRBJ2-3, with D possibly TRBD1 on 6 matching bases. CDR1 is MNHNS and CDR2 is SASEGT in the germline V gene. The CDR3 contains 16 residues. The germline V and J ends were trimmed by 3 bases and 2 bases, with 15 bases remaining between them. The CDR3 bases are TGTGCCAGCAGTGATTCTTCTGGACAGACCACAGATACGCAGTATTTT. Its protein product is CASSDSSGQTTDTQYF.

The gene calls are TRBV9 and TRBJ2-6; no firm D call. The germline V gene encodes CDR1 SGDLS and CDR2 YYNGEE. This CDR3 has 17 residues. V was pared by 3 bases and J by 4 bases, with 17 bases between. The CDR3 is CASSALRFPTGANVLTF. CDR3 DNA sequence: TGTGCCAGCAGCGCCCTCAGGTTCCCAACCGGGGCCAACGTCCTGACTTTC.

J is TRBJ2-3 and V is TRBV7-3, with 11 bases matching TRBD1. Germline V gene data show CDR1 as SGHTA and CDR2 as FQGTGA. Trimming took 4 bases from V and 3 from J; bases not matched to a gene: 3. The CDR3 is 15 residues long. In nucleotides, the CDR3 is TGTGCCAGCAGCTCCGGACAGGGGGCAACAGATACGCAGTATTTT. Translating gives CASSSGQGATDTQYF.

This clone was found once. This sequence joins TRBV7-2 and TRBJ2-7; 10 bases align to TRBD1. Germline CDR1 is SGHTA and CDR2 is FQGNSA. CDR3 size: 16 residues. The V and J ends lost 0 bases and 2 bases, in that order; junction bases with no gene match: 4. Written as DNA, the CDR3 is TGTGCCAGCAGCTTAGCGGGAGGACAGGGGGCCTACGAGCAGTACTTC. This gives the protein CASSLAGGQGAYEQYF.